This entry lists 22 T cell receptor beta chains sequenced from one sample in a study of blood T cell repertoires in COVID-19 (dated by TCRdb to the early 2020s). Libraries were made using the immunoSEQ multiplex PCR assay. This is the immuneACCESS table as TCRdb keeps it, with only in-frame sequences that have V and J called. A part of the clones is gone; compared with another copy, unresolved V genes explain less than half, and the rest is unexplained. The sample yields some 150,000 clones; roughly 81% were counted once. Over 2.5% of the sample is taken by the ten largest. Sequencing input: peripheral blood. The receptors were gathered from a human donor with acute or convalescent COVID-19. The donor label of this sample is uncertain.

The rearrangement uses TRBV29-1 and TRBJ1-2; D gene unclear. V lost 5 bases and J lost 2, with 15 bases in between. Germline CDR1 SQVTM, CDR2 ANQGSEA. The CDR3 has 14 residues. As DNA, the CDR3 is TGCAGCGTTAGCCCCCGGTTAAGCAACTATGGCTACACCTTC. Its protein product is CSVSPRLSNYGYTF.

This chain uses TRBV4-3 with TRBJ2-3; 9 nucleotides match TRBD2. CDR3 length: 16 amino acids. V lost 1 base, J lost 4 bases, and 6 bases stayed unmatched. The germline gives CDR1 LGHNA, CDR2 YSLEER. The CDR3 region has the DNA TGCGCCAGCAGCCAAGGGTCTAGCGGGGCCGCAGATACGCAGTATTTT. Its protein product is CASSQGSSGAADTQYF.

This sequence joins TRBV25-1 and TRBJ1-1; perhaps TRBD1 as D (6 bases). CDR1 is MGHDK, CDR2 SYGVNS, per germline. The ends were cut back, 4 bases at V and 11 bases at J, with 14 bases in the middle. This CDR3 is 12 amino acids long. CDR3 nucleotides: TGTGCCAGCAGTGCCCAGGGGAGCGTTGCTTTCTTT. Translated: CASSAQGSVAFF.

The chain carries TRBV6-5 and TRBJ2-5; 8 bases fit TRBD2. V shed 6 bases, J shed 5 bases, and the junction held 8 bases outside the gene matches. This CDR3 spans 14 amino acids. Germline CDR1 and CDR2: MNHEY and SVGAGI. The CDR3 sequence is CASSRGLALETQYF. DNA for the CDR3: TGTGCCAGCAGCCGTGGACTAGCCCTGGAGACCCAGTACTTC.

The CDR3 reads CASSGTTNYGYTF. DNA of the CDR3: TGTGCCAGCAGCGGGACAACAAATTATGGCTACACCTTC. The chain joins TRBV6-5 to TRBJ1-2, with D tentatively TRBD1 (6 bases). From germline, CDR1 is MNHEY and CDR2 SVGAGI. Trimming stripped 6 bases from V and 5 bases from J, with 13 bases between. The CDR3 sequence is 13 residues long.

This clone was detected only a few times. The chain links TRBV19 to TRBJ1-2; 8 positions match TRBD1. The length of the CDR3 is 14 residues. Germline CDR1 and CDR2: LNHDA and SQIVND (reference sequence). Germline trimming cut 11 bases from V and 7 bases from J; bases unmatched to any gene: 15. Here the CDR3 reads CASLPTGAALGYTF. DNA for the CDR3: TGTGCCTCCCTGCCGACAGGGGCGGCACTTGGCTACACCTTC.

This chain joins TRBV2 and TRBJ2-7, with 9 bases aligning to TRBD2. This CDR3 has 14 residues. V was pared by 6 bases and J by 2 bases, with 5 bases of the junction left unmatched. The germline V gene encodes CDR1 SNHLY and CDR2 FYNNEI. CDR3 in amino acids: CASSFAGGTYEQYF. Written as DNA, the CDR3 is TGTGCCAGCAGCTTCGCGGGGGGGACCTACGAGCAGTACTTC.

The table lists this clone with a count of one. J is TRBJ2-3 and V is TRBV5-1; D gene unclear. Germline CDR1 is SGHRS and CDR2 is YFSETQ. Trimming removed 0 bases from V and 2 bases from J, with 7 bases in between. The CDR3 is 14 residues long. Here the CDR3 reads CASSLGLLTDTQYF. The CDR3 nucleotides are TGCGCCAGCAGCTTGGGACTTCTCACAGATACGCAGTATTTT.

The rearrangement uses TRBV24-1 and TRBJ2-5; possibly TRBD2 for D (6 bases). Deletions cut 4 bases from V and 0 bases from J, with 14 bases between. CDR3 size: 16 residues. Per the germline V gene, CDR1 is KGHDR and CDR2 is SFDVKD. The CDR3 reads CATSDLSGGDQETQYF. The CDR3 DNA sequence: TGTGCCACCAGTGACCTTAGCGGAGGGGACCAAGAGACCCAGTACTTC.

The chain couples TRBV27 to TRBJ1-6; the D gene is possibly TRBD1 (5 bases). V lost 6 bases, J lost 5 bases, and 17 bases lay in between. This CDR3 has 16 residues. Germline CDR1 is MNHEY and CDR2 is SMNVEV (reference sequence). The CDR3 reads CASSPVGQRDNSPLHF. CDR3 nucleotide sequence: TGTGCCAGCAGCCCCGTGGGGCAGAGAGATAATTCACCCCTCCACTTT.

This chain's CDR3 is CASSLTGGNTIYF. In DNA form, the CDR3 reads TGCGCCAGCAGCTTGACAGGTGGAAACACCATATATTTT. The chain links TRBV5-1 to TRBJ1-3, with TRBD1 as a possible D gene (5 bases). CDR3 length equals 13 residues. V was clipped by 1 base and J by 3 bases, with 5 bases between them. Per germline, CDR1 SGHRS and CDR2 YFSETQ.

The chain is built from TRBV6-5 and TRBJ2-5; TRBD2 matches 8 bases. The germline V gene has CDR1 MNHEY and CDR2 SVGAGI. The ends lost 6 bases at V and 6 bases at J; junction bases unmatched: 12. This CDR3 has 15 amino acids. The CDR3 DNA is TGTGCCAGCAGGTCCGGGGGGGCCTCGGTACAGACCCAGTACTTC. Translating it yields CASRSGGASVQTQYF.

The CDR3 coding sequence is TGTGCCAGCAGGCGGGACAGGTGGTTTCAATCACCCCTCCACTTT. Its translation is CASRRDRWFQSPLHF. The rearrangement links TRBV6-5 to TRBJ1-6, with 8 positions matching TRBD1. Germline CDR1 MNHEY, CDR2 SVGAGI. The J segment lost 10 bases and the V segment lost 6 bases, leaving 11 bases of the junction unmatched. This CDR3 is 15 amino acids long.

This chain uses TRBV7-9 with TRBJ2-7; a weak D match, TRBD1 (5 bases). The CDR3 has 15 residues. The V end was cut by 1 base, the J end by 3 bases, with 13 bases between. Germline V CDR1 and CDR2: SEHNR, FQNEAQ (reference sequence). CDR3 region: CASSLDGAVVYEQYV. In DNA, the CDR3 is TGTGCCAGCAGCTTAGATGGGGCAGTGGTCTACGAGCAGTACGTC.

This clone has only a few counts. The gene calls are TRBV3-1 (or the pseudogene TRBV3-2) and TRBJ1-2; no firm D call. V was clipped by 0 bases and J by 2 bases, with 7 bases between them. The CDR3 runs 14 residues. The germline CDR1 and CDR2 sequences are LGHDT and YNNKEL (reference sequence). DNA for the CDR3: TGTGCCAGCAGCCAAGACCCACAGAACTATGGCTACACCTTC. Translated: CASSQDPQNYGYTF.

With regard to this clone: Mismatch with germline at one junction end may stem from a read error. V and J are TRBV4-3 and TRBJ1-2; D remains unclear. Germline values: CDR1 LGHNA, CDR2 YSLEER. This CDR3 is built from 13 residues. CDR3 region: CASSQDHNNGYTF. The DNA of the CDR3 is TGCGCCAGCAGCCAAGATCATAACAATGGCTACACCTTC.

CDR3 in amino acids: CSVVTGVTEAFF. In DNA form, the CDR3 reads TGCAGCGTTGTTACAGGGGTCACTGAAGCTTTCTTT. V usage is TRBV29-1 and J usage is TRBJ1-1; 7 nucleotides match TRBD1. Trimming cost V 4 bases and J 4 bases; bases outside gene matches: 3. This CDR3 has 12 residues. Germline V CDR1 and CDR2: SQVTM, ANQGSEA.

The V call is TRBV6-2 or TRBV6-3, the J call TRBJ1-4, with 7 bases identical to TRBD1. The CDR3 loop spans 14 amino acids. The V segment lost 5 bases and the J segment 3 bases; nucleotides outside the gene matches: 3. Germline values: CDR1 MNHEY, CDR2 SVGEGT. CDR3 in DNA: TGTGCCAGCAGTGAGGGGACAGCTAATGAAAAACTGTTTTTT. Protein: CASSEGTANEKLFF.

The chain joins TRBV25-1 to TRBJ1-3; TRBD1 matches at 8 bases. The CDR3 spans 17 residues. Germline CDR1 MGHDK, CDR2 SYGVNS. V was pared by 6 bases and J by 0 bases, with 10 bases of the junction left unmatched. CDR3 in DNA: TGTGCCAGCAGCCTCGCCGGGACAGGAGCCTCTGGAAACACCATATATTTT. It specifies CASSLAGTGASGNTIYF.

The chain couples TRBV6-2 or TRBV6-3 to TRBJ2-3; TRBD2 matches 9 bases. The CDR3 is 15 residues long. Per the germline V gene, CDR1 is MNHEY and CDR2 is SVGEGT. After removal of 3 bases from V and 3 bases from J, the junction contained 4 bases not matched to a gene. For the CDR3, the DNA is TGTGCCAGCAGTTATCGTGCGGGGGGGACAGATACGCAGTATTTT. Translating it yields CASSYRAGGTDTQYF.

This clone was detected only a few times. The sample has other DNA sequences that encode this CDR3 too. This chain joins TRBV10-3 and TRBJ1-1; 7 nucleotides line up with TRBD1. The CDR3 covers 13 residues. The V gene end was trimmed by 6 bases and the J gene end by 3 bases; junction bases not matched to a gene: 4. The germline V gene encodes CDR1 ENHRY and CDR2 SYGVKD. The CDR3 is CAISRTGDTEAFF. CDR3 coding DNA: TGTGCCATCAGCCGAACAGGGGACACTGAAGCTTTCTTT.

The V and J genes are TRBV4-3 and TRBJ2-7; D gene unclear. Looked up from germline, CDR1 is LGHNA and CDR2 is YSLEER. The length of the CDR3 is 15 residues. The V end was cut by 2 bases, the J end by 1 base, with 12 bases between. The CDR3 DNA is TGCGCCAGCAGCCAAATTTTCGACTGGTCCTACGAGCAGTACTTC. Amino acid sequence: CASSQIFDWSYEQYF.